One and the same sample provided the 21 T cell receptor beta chains below, sequenced in a study of T cell responses to AZD1222 COVID-19 vaccine. Measured with immunoSEQ multiplex PCR; TCRdb has only the in-frame clones, and not every one. The sample has 85,000 to 95,000 clones, about nine tenths seen once. The starting material was peripheral blood, obtained 28 days after the second AZD1222 dose. The receptors were gathered from an adult who received the AZD1222 COVID-19 vaccine.

The chain combines TRBV7-9 with TRBJ1-1; 7 bases align to TRBD1. V lost 1 base and J lost 1; bases outside the gene matches: 3. This CDR3 comprises 15 residues. CDR1 SEHNR and CDR2 FQNEAQ come from the germline V gene (reference sequence). Here the CDR3 DNA reads TGTGCCAGCAGCTTAGGGGCAGGGGGGAACACTGAAGCTTTCTTT. Encoded protein: CASSLGAGGNTEAFF.

This clone appeared once. The genes are TRBV6-1 and TRBJ1-5, with D unclear. Germline CDR1 MNHNS, CDR2 SASEGT. V was pared by 2 bases and J by 0 bases, with 2 bases between. This CDR3 contains 13 residues. The CDR3 sequence is CASSETSNQPQHF. The CDR3 DNA reads TGTGCCAGCAGTGAAACTAGCAATCAGCCCCAGCATTTT.

The chain employs TRBV6-5 and TRBJ1-2; weak D call: TRBD1 (6 bases). The length of the CDR3 is 13 residues. V lost 6 bases, J lost 6 bases, and 14 bases lay in between. Germline CDR1 and CDR2: MNHEY and SVGAGI. In nucleotides, the CDR3 is TGTGCCAGCAGCCCACAGGGACCAGATGGCTACACCTTC. Encoded protein: CASSPQGPDGYTF.

V gene TRBV4-1 combines with J gene TRBJ1-1; D unclear. The CDR3 covers 15 residues. Looked up from germline, CDR1 is MGHRA and CDR2 is YSYEKL. The V end lost 1 base, the J end lost 3 bases, and 12 bases lay between the germline ends. This chain's CDR3 is CASSQGWRVDTEAFF. In nucleotides, the CDR3 is TGCGCCAGCAGCCAAGGGTGGCGAGTAGACACTGAAGCTTTCTTT.

The genes are TRBV7-6 and TRBJ2-7, with D unresolved. The CDR3 length is 14 residues. V shed 2 bases and J shed 0 bases, with 8 bases lying between them. From germline, CDR1 is SGHVS and CDR2 FNYEAQ. The CDR3 reads CASSLSRNSYEQYF. As DNA, the CDR3 is TGTGCCAGCAGCTTATCTCGGAACTCCTACGAGCAGTACTTC. The full variable domain, in which reference TRBV7-6 and TRBJ2-7 provide the parts outside the CDR3, is GAGVSQSPRYKVTKRGQDVALRCDPISGHVSLYWYRQALGQGPEFLTYFNYEAQQDKSGLPNDRFSAERPEGSISTLTIQRTEQRDSAMYRCASSLSRNSYEQYFGPGTRLTVT.

The gene calls are TRBV6-2 or TRBV6-3 and TRBJ1-1; D unclear. The ends were cut back, 2 bases at V and 8 bases at J, with 6 bases in the middle. The CDR3 totals 11 residues. The germline V gene has CDR1 MNHEY and CDR2 SVGEGT. DNA of the CDR3: TGTGCCAGCAGTTACGTTTCCGAAGCTTTCTTT. Amino acids: CASSYVSEAFF.

The V gene is TRBV7-9, the J gene TRBJ1-2; weak D call: TRBD1 (5 bases). The CDR3 consists of 13 residues. V gave up 5 bases and J gave up 7 bases, with 14 bases separating them. CDR1 and CDR2 from the germline V gene are SEHNR and FQNEAQ (reference sequence). CDR3 sequence (DNA): TGTGCCAGCAGCCCCCGGGGGGATTCTGGCTACACCTTC. It translates to CASSPRGDSGYTF. Based on the CDR3 plus reference TRBV7-9 and TRBJ1-2, the full variable domain is DTGVSQNPRHKITKRGQNVTFRCDPISEHNRLYWYRQTLGQGPEFLTYFQNEAQLEKSRLLSDRFSAERPKGSFSTLEIQRTEQGDSAMYLCASSPRGDSGYTFGSGTRLTVV.

V and J are TRBV6-2 or TRBV6-3 and TRBJ1-2; the D gene is possibly TRBD1 (5 bases). Germline CDR1 MNHEY, CDR2 SVGEGT. V gave up 5 bases and J gave up 4 bases, with 11 bases separating them. The CDR3 consists of 13 residues. The CDR3 DNA is TGTGCCAGCAGTAGGGACGGAACCTATGGCTACACCTTC. This sequence encodes CASSRDGTYGYTF.

This sequence joins TRBV4-3 and TRBJ2-2, with TRBD1 as a possible D gene (7 bases). The V end was cut by 0 bases, the J end by 8 bases, with 16 bases between. The germline V gene has CDR1 LGHNA and CDR2 YSLEER. CDR3 size: 16 residues. The CDR3 reads CASSQDYAGGLGELFF. In nucleotides, the CDR3 is TGCGCCAGCAGCCAAGATTATGCAGGGGGACTTGGGGAGCTGTTTTTT.

This chain connects TRBV30 to TRBJ1-2, with no clear D. The ends were cut back, 4 bases at V and 3 bases at J, with 15 bases in the middle. The CDR3 is 14 residues long. Germline V lookup: CDR1 GTSNPN, CDR2 SVGIG (reference sequence). CDR3 in amino acids: CAWMGIREDYGYTF. CDR3 DNA: TGTGCCTGGATGGGAATTCGGGAAGACTATGGCTACACCTTC.

As DNA, the CDR3 is TGCAGTGCTAGTCTCCGGAGGGCTAATGAAAAACTGTTTTTT. This translates into CSASLRRANEKLFF. J is TRBJ1-4 and V is TRBV20-1; no clear D gene. The length of the CDR3 is 14 residues. V lost 3 bases and J lost 3, with 11 bases in between. Germline CDR1 DFQATT, CDR2 SNEGSKA (reference sequence).

This chain joins TRBV7-2 and TRBJ1-2; D possibly corresponds to TRBD1 (6 bases). V was shortened by 6 bases and J by 3 bases, with 17 bases between the two germline ends. The V gene's germline CDR1 is SGHTA and CDR2 FQGNSA. The CDR3 sequence is 15 residues long. The CDR3 nucleotides read TGTGCCAGCAGGTTACACACAGGGTGGGACTATGGCTACACCTTC. Translation gives CASRLHTGWDYGYTF.

V is TRBV5-1 and J is TRBJ1-2; weak D call: TRBD1 (6 bases). Trimming took off 3 bases at V and 3 bases at J, with 12 bases between the two ends. The CDR3 contains 14 residues. Per the germline V gene, CDR1 is SGHRS and CDR2 is YFSETQ. In DNA, the CDR3 is TGCGCCAGCAGCTCACGGGACACGTACTATGGCTACACCTTC. Encoded protein: CASSSRDTYYGYTF.

J is TRBJ1-1 and V is TRBV3-1 (or the pseudogene TRBV3-2); 7 nucleotides line up with TRBD1. This CDR3 region has 14 residues. The V gene end was trimmed by 2 bases and the J gene end by 3 bases; junction bases not matched to a gene: 3. Germline CDR1 and CDR2: LGHDT and YNNKEL (reference sequence). The CDR3 loop reads CASSQQGVDTEAFF. CDR3 DNA: TGTGCCAGCAGCCAACAGGGGGTGGACACTGAAGCTTTCTTT.

Worth noting for this clone: It is unclear where the CDR3 begins or ends on the DNA, so no DNA is shown, and the CDR3 is as TCRdb lists it. This chain links TRBV11-3 with TRBJ1-5. The V gene's germline CDR1 is SGHNT and CDR2 YENEEA. Including both end residues, the CDR3 is 17 amino acids long. The CDR3 loop is CASSFGPGYDSNQPQHF.

This clone appeared once. The chain joins TRBV10-3 to TRBJ1-5, with D possibly matching TRBD1 (5 bases). CDR3 length equals 13 residues. CDR1 is ENHRY, CDR2 SYGVKD, per germline. Trimming shortened V by 7 bases and J by 4 bases, and 11 bases separated the two germline ends. In DNA form, the CDR3 reads TGTGCCATCAATGGGGGGGGTAATCAGCCCCAGCATTTT. Its translation: CAINGGGNQPQHF.

The chain employs TRBV20-1 and TRBJ1-2; D gene uncertain. CDR3 length: 12 amino acids. V was shortened by 3 bases and J by 10 bases, with 15 bases between the two germline ends. Germline assignment: CDR1 DFQATT and CDR2 SNEGSKA (reference sequence). The CDR3 loop reads CSASIGRELYTF. CDR3 coding DNA: TGCAGTGCTAGTATTGGACGGGAACTCTACACCTTC.

The chain uses TRBV29-1 and TRBJ1-1; D is possibly TRBD1 (5 bases). Germline CDR1 SQVTM, CDR2 ANQGSEA. The V end lost 7 bases, the J end lost 1 base, and 10 bases lay between the germline ends. The CDR3 runs to 12 residues. CDR3 sequence (DNA): TGCAGCGCCCGTACAGGGAACACTGAAGCTTTCTTT. Translation gives CSARTGNTEAFF.

This clone was counted ten times or more. The V gene is TRBV19, the J gene TRBJ1-1, with D unclear. CDR3 size: 11 residues. Trimming left V 0 bases short and J 9 bases short, with 5 bases between. Germline CDR1 and CDR2: LNHDA and SQIVND (reference sequence). The CDR3 protein is CASSIDLQAFF. The CDR3 DNA reads as TGTGCCAGTAGTATAGATCTGCAAGCTTTCTTT.

This chain links TRBV9 with TRBJ1-2, with 8 bases aligning to TRBD1. Germline CDR1 SGDLS, CDR2 YYNGEE. V was pared by 3 bases and J by 8 bases, with 15 bases of the junction left unmatched. The CDR3 length is 16 residues. Here the CDR3 DNA reads TGTGCCAGCAGCGCCGGACAGGGTCCTTTCCGCGCGGGCTACACCTTC. Translation gives CASSAGQGPFRAGYTF. The full variable domain, rest sourced from reference TRBV9 and TRBJ1-2, is DSGVTQTPKHLITATGQRVTLRCSPRSGDLSVYWYQQSLDQGLQFLIQYYNGEERAKGNILERFSAQQFPDLHSELNLSSLELGDSALYFCASSAGQGPFRAGYTFGSGTRLTVV.

The chain employs TRBV3-1 (or the pseudogene TRBV3-2) and TRBJ2-2; D call uncertain. The CDR3 runs 15 residues. Germline-derived CDR1 and CDR2 are LGHDT and YNNKEL (reference sequence). Trimming took 6 bases from V and 1 from J, leaving 12 bases between them. The CDR3 DNA follows: TGTGCCAGCAGTCAATTCCGCGGGAACACCGGGGAGCTGTTTTTT. This sequence encodes CASSQFRGNTGELFF.